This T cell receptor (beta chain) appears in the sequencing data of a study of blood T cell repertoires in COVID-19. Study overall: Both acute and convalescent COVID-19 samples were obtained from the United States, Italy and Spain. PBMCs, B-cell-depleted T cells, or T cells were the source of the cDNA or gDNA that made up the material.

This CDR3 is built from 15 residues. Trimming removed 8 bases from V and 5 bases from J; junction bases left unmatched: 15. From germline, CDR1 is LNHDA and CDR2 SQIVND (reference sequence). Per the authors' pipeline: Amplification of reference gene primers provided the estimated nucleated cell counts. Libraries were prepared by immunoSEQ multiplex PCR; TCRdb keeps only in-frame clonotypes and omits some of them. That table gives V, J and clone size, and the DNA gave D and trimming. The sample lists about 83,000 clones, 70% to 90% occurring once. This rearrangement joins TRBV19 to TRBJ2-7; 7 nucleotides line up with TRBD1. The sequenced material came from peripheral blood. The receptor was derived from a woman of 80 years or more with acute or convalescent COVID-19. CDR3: CASHHGAQGLNEQYF. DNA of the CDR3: TGTGCCAGTCATCACGGGGCACAGGGGTTGAACGAGCAGTACTTC.